The 32 T cell receptor beta chains below were found in one sample sequenced in a study of shared clonotypes between healthy human individuals. Method: immunoSEQ multiplex PCR; TCRdb's copy keeps in-frame clones and lacks some. This table has about 2.4 million clones, around 94% appearing once. The sample consisted of naive CD4+ T cells sorted from blood. The subset was: CD45RA+ positively selected. The receptors originated from a man between 18 and 29 years old in good health.

As concerns this clone: Within the sample, other DNA sequences also encode this same CDR3. The gene calls are TRBV14 and TRBJ2-2, with a tentative D call TRBD2 (5 bases). The CDR3 loop spans 14 amino acids. The V gene's germline CDR1 is SGHDN and CDR2 FVKESK. Trimming took off 1 base at V and 5 bases at J, with 8 bases between the two ends. In DNA, the CDR3 is TGTGCCAGCAGCCAAGTTCGAGGGACCGGGGAGCTGTTTTTT. It translates to CASSQVRGTGELFF.

The chain employs TRBV15 and TRBJ2-7; 8 bases are a match to TRBD1. J gave up 2 bases and V 5 bases, and 5 bases lay outside the gene matches. Germline CDR1 reads LNHNV; CDR2 reads YYDKDF (reference sequence). The CDR3 has 14 residues. The CDR3 spells CATSPTGGPYEQYF. The CDR3 DNA follows: TGTGCCACCAGCCCCACAGGGGGACCCTACGAGCAGTACTTC.

This clone was detected only once. The chain employs TRBV10-2 and TRBJ2-5; possibly TRBD2 for D (5 bases). The V end lost 2 bases, the J end lost 8 bases, and 9 bases lay between the germline ends. The CDR3 runs to 12 residues. Germline-derived CDR1 and CDR2 are WSHSY and SAAADI. CDR3 in DNA: TGCGCCAGCAGTGAGAACGGGGATACCCAGTACTTC. It translates to CASSENGDTQYF.

As regards this clone: The identical CDR3 is also encoded by other nucleotide sequences in the sample. The CDR3 coding sequence is TGCGCCAGCAGCTCTACAGGGTCTGGGGCCAACGTCCTGACTTTC. As protein: CASSSTGSGANVLTF. This rearrangement joins TRBV5-1 to TRBJ2-6; a possible D gene is TRBD1 (6 bases). Trimming removed 3 bases from V and 1 base from J, with 8 bases in between. Germline loops: CDR1 SGHRS, CDR2 YFSETQ. The CDR3 runs 15 residues.

The V gene is TRBV6-1, the J gene TRBJ2-3; the match to TRBD2 covers 9 bases. With 6 bases clipped from V and 2 bases from J, the junction kept 3 bases outside the gene matches. The CDR3 totals 14 residues. Germline CDR1 reads MNHNS; CDR2 reads SASEGT. The CDR3 nucleotides are TGTGCCAGCAGGCCTAGCGGGAACACAGATACGCAGTATTTT. Protein product: CASRPSGNTDTQYF.

The chain is built from TRBV6-1 and TRBJ2-7; TRBD1 is a possible D gene (5 bases). Trimming stripped 3 bases from V and 6 bases from J, with 9 bases between. Germline CDR1 and CDR2: MNHNS and SASEGT. The CDR3 is 12 residues long. The DNA for the CDR3 is TGTGCCAGCAGTGATCTCAGGGCCGAGCAGTACTTC. Protein product: CASSDLRAEQYF.

As to this clone: The sample contains more than one DNA sequence encoding this CDR3. The chain combines TRBV20-1 with TRBJ1-5, with D hard to call. The CDR3 totals 11 residues. Trimming removed 3 bases at V and 7 bases at J, with 7 bases between. CDR1 is DFQATT and CDR2 is SNEGSKA in the germline V gene (reference sequence). CDR3 nucleotides: TGCAGTGCTAGGGTCGGACAGCCCCAGCATTTT. Translated, it gives CSARVGQPQHF.

The chain has TRBV28 and TRBJ2-5, with unresolved D. Per germline, CDR1 MDHEN and CDR2 SYDVKM. V shed 10 bases and J shed 7 bases, with 19 bases lying between them. The CDR3 has 13 residues. For the CDR3, the DNA is TGTGCCACCAACTCGGGTTCCCGCGGGACCCAGTACTTC. It is translated as CATNSGSRGTQYF.

The gene calls are TRBV5-8 and TRBJ2-2; D might be TRBD1 (6 bases). V was pared by 2 bases and J by 6 bases, with 11 bases between. The CDR3 is made up of 14 amino acids. Germline V gene data show CDR1 as SGHTS and CDR2 as YDEGEE. The CDR3 DNA follows: TGTGCCAGCAGCTTTACCAGGGGAGCCGGGGAGCTGTTTTTT. Translation: CASSFTRGAGELFF.

V and J are TRBV19 and TRBJ2-1, with 7 bases lining up with TRBD1. The V segment lost 6 bases and the J segment 9 bases; nucleotides outside the gene matches: 14. The CDR3 totals 15 residues. Germline-derived CDR1 and CDR2 are LNHDA and SQIVND (reference sequence). The CDR3 reads CASSDSGTVSGEQFF. The CDR3 nucleotides read TGTGCCAGTAGCGATTCCGGGACAGTATCCGGTGAGCAGTTCTTC.

This chain uses TRBV7-2 with TRBJ1-1; D is unclear. Trimming removed 2 bases at V and 0 bases at J, with 4 bases between. The CDR3 extends over 13 amino acids. CDR1 SGHTA and CDR2 FQGNSA come from the germline V gene. The CDR3 nucleotides read TGTGCCAGCAGCTTAATATTGAACACTGAAGCTTTCTTT. Protein sequence: CASSLILNTEAFF.

This clone was counted once. The gene calls are TRBV2 and TRBJ2-6; D tentatively fits TRBD1 or TRBD2 (5 bases each). Germline CDR1 is SNHLY and CDR2 is FYNNEI. V was shortened by 4 bases and J by 0 bases, with 16 bases between the two germline ends. This CDR3 has 18 residues. The CDR3 nucleotides are TGTGCCAGCAGTGGTGGGGGTCTCCTCCTCTCTGGGGCCAACGTCCTGACTTTC. This encodes CASSGGGLLLSGANVLTF.

This clone was recorded a few times. Other DNA sequences of this sample code for an identical CDR3. The CDR3 is CASRGGETQYF. In DNA, the CDR3 is TGTGCCAGCAGGGGGGGAGAGACCCAGTACTTC. V gene TRBV2 combines with J gene TRBJ2-5; possibly TRBD2 for D (6 bases). From germline, CDR1 is SNHLY and CDR2 FYNNEI. There are 11 residues in the CDR3. V was pared by 6 bases and J by 4 bases, with 6 bases between.

The chain employs TRBV23-1 and TRBJ2-5; D gene ambiguous. TRBV23-1 is marked as an open reading frame, function uncertain. The CDR3 totals 16 residues. Trimming removed 0 bases from V and 6 bases from J, with 17 bases in between. The CDR3 loop reads CASSQSFPGHGKTQYF. DNA of the CDR3: TGCGCCAGCAGTCAATCGTTCCCAGGCCATGGAAAGACCCAGTACTTC.

The chain joins TRBV2 to TRBJ2-3, with TRBD2 matching over 12 bases. V shed 4 bases and J 5 bases; nucleotides not matched to a gene: 4. The length of the CDR3 is 15 residues. Germline V gene sequence: CDR1 SNHLY, CDR2 FYNNEI. CDR3 in amino acids: CASSGTSGVLDTQYF. CDR3 bases: TGTGCCAGCAGTGGGACTAGCGGGGTCTTAGATACGCAGTATTTT.

The genes are TRBV19 and TRBJ1-2, with a possible D match to TRBD1 (5 bases). The CDR3 sequence is 16 residues long. Germline CDR1 reads LNHDA; CDR2 reads SQIVND (reference sequence). Trimming removed 5 bases at V and 0 bases at J, with 16 bases between. The CDR3 nucleotides read TGTGCCAGTAGTGCTGCAGGGATTCTAGCTAACTATGGCTACACCTTC. This encodes CASSAAGILANYGYTF. Supplemented by reference TRBV19 and TRBJ1-2, the full variable domain reads DGGITQSPKYLFRKEGQNVTLSCEQNLNHDAMYWYRQDPGQGLRLIYYSQIVNDFQKGDIAEGYSVSREKKESFPLTVTSAQKNPTAFYLCASSAAGILANYGYTFGSGTRLTVV.

V usage is TRBV4-3 and J usage is TRBJ2-4; D ambiguous. Per germline, CDR1 LGHNA and CDR2 YSLEER. V gave up 3 bases and J gave up 8 bases, with 14 bases separating them. The CDR3 has 14 amino acids. The CDR3 nucleotides are TGCGCCAGCAGCCACGTCCCAGGTTCGGACATTCAGTACTTC. This codes for CASSHVPGSDIQYF.

This clone was counted between two and nine times. The junction departs from the called germline gene at one end, perhaps through a read error. The chain is built from TRBV2 and TRBJ2-1; the match to TRBD2 covers 8 bases. From germline, CDR1 is SNHLY and CDR2 FYNNEI. The CDR3 contains 10 residues. CDR3 region: CASSGGLDVF. In nucleotides, the CDR3 is TGTGCCAGCAGTGGGGGACTAGACGTCTTC. Complete variable domain (other parts from reference TRBV2 and TRBJ2-1): EPEVTQTPSHQVTQMGQEVILRCVPISNHLYFYWYRQILGQKVEFLVSFYNNEISEKSEIFDDQFSVERPDGSNFTLKIRSTKLEDSAMYFCASSGGLDVFGPGTRLTVL.

The rearrangement links TRBV12-5 to TRBJ1-1; perhaps TRBD1 as D (5 bases). From germline, CDR1 is LGHNT and CDR2 FRNRAP. This CDR3 region has 12 residues. Trimming shortened V by 6 bases and J by 5 bases, and 10 bases separated the two germline ends. The CDR3 region has the DNA TGTGCTAGTGGCCCGGAGGGGACTGAAGCTTTCTTT. This sequence encodes CASGPEGTEAFF.

The V gene is TRBV29-1, the J gene TRBJ2-7; 12 bases agree with TRBD2. Per the germline V gene, CDR1 is SQVTM and CDR2 is ANQGSEA. With 4 bases clipped from V and 6 bases from J, the junction kept 7 bases outside the gene matches. This CDR3 region has 14 residues. The CDR3 sequence is CSVALAGGPSEQYF. CDR3 sequence (DNA): TGCAGCGTTGCCCTAGCGGGAGGGCCTTCCGAGCAGTACTTC.

This chain uses TRBV4-1 with TRBJ2-5, with 10 positions matching TRBD2. The CDR3 covers 18 residues. V dropped 10 bases and J dropped 2; count of bases not matched to a gene: 19. Germline CDR1 is MGHRA and CDR2 is YSYEKL. The CDR3 nucleotides are TGCGCCACCTCGAAGGTCCCCTCCAGCGGGGGGGCACAAGAGACCCAGTACTTC. Translated: CATSKVPSSGGAQETQYF.

The J gene is TRBJ2-7, the V gene TRBV6-5, with TRBD2 as a possible D gene (5 bases). Per the germline V gene, CDR1 is MNHEY and CDR2 is SVGAGI. CDR3 size: 15 residues. Trimming shortened V by 2 bases and J by 6 bases, and 17 bases separated the two germline ends. CDR3 region: CASSYRRLALSEQYF. As DNA, the CDR3 is TGTGCCAGCAGTTACAGGCGGCTAGCTCTGAGCGAGCAGTACTTC.

Points on this clone: The sample holds other DNA sequences that translate to the same CDR3. The J gene is TRBJ1-4, the V gene TRBV5-6, with D possibly TRBD1 on 6 matching bases. V lost 1 base and J 7 bases, leaving 11 bases between the germline ends. The germline gives CDR1 SGHDT, CDR2 YYEEEE. There are 14 residues in the CDR3. CDR3 sequence (DNA): TGTGCCAGCAGCTTGCGGGGGCTGGGTGAAAAACTGTTTTTT. Translation: CASSLRGLGEKLFF.

The rearrangement joins TRBV2 to TRBJ2-3; TRBD2 matches at 14 bases. There are 17 residues in the CDR3. Germline V lookup: CDR1 SNHLY, CDR2 FYNNEI. The V gene end was trimmed by 6 bases and the J gene end by 6 bases; junction bases not matched to a gene: 11. CDR3 residues: CASSQGTSGGFVDTQYF. Written as DNA, the CDR3 is TGTGCCAGCAGCCAAGGGACTAGCGGGGGTTTTGTGGATACGCAGTATTTT.

For this clone: Germline is not matched at one junction end, which may reflect a read error. The V call is TRBV7-7, the J call TRBJ1-1; D not certain. This CDR3 has 13 amino acids. Germline loops: CDR1 SSHAT, CDR2 FNYEAQ (reference sequence). For the CDR3, the DNA is TGTGCTAGCAGCCGGATGATAGCGACTGAAGCTTTCTTT. Amino acid sequence: CASSRMIATEAFF. The variable domain in full, completed from reference TRBV7-7 and TRBJ1-1, reads GAGVSQSPRYKVTKRGQDVTLRCDPISSHATLYWYQQALGQGPEFLTYFNYEAQPDKSGLPSDRFSAERPEGSISTLTIQRTEQRDSAMYRCASSRMIATEAFFGQGTRLTVV.

The chain joins TRBV23-1 to TRBJ2-7; D gene unclear. TRBV23-1 is filed as an ORF, its function uncertain. The CDR3 totals 13 residues. Trimming stripped 4 bases from V and 4 bases from J, with 11 bases between. CDR3: CASSLIEGYEQYF. DNA for the CDR3: TGCGCCAGCAGTCTAATCGAAGGGTACGAGCAGTACTTC.

As regards this clone: Within the sample, other DNA sequences also encode this same CDR3. The chain employs TRBV11-2 and TRBJ2-7, with D possibly TRBD2 on 7 matching bases. From germline, CDR1 is SGHAT and CDR2 FQNNGV. The CDR3 runs 14 residues. Trimming stripped 1 base from V and 2 bases from J, with 9 bases between. The CDR3 nucleotides are TGTGCCAGCAGCTTAGTGGGGGGGCCCTACGAGCAGTACTTC. It specifies CASSLVGGPYEQYF.

The chain combines TRBV6-5 with TRBJ2-1; the D gene is possibly TRBD1 (6 bases). CDR3 length: 15 residues. The V end lost 7 bases, the J end lost 0 bases, and 13 bases lay between the germline ends. The V gene's germline CDR1 is MNHEY and CDR2 SVGAGI. CDR3 residues: CASKIQGSSYNEQFF. CDR3 sequence (DNA): TGTGCCAGCAAAATACAGGGAAGCTCCTACAATGAGCAGTTCTTC.

J is TRBJ1-4 and V is TRBV15; unclear D gene. V gave up 2 bases and J gave up 8 bases, with 9 bases separating them. Germline lookup yields CDR1 LNHNV and CDR2 YYDKDF (reference sequence). The CDR3 extends over 13 amino acids. The CDR3 reads CATSRRVKEKLFF. In DNA form, the CDR3 reads TGTGCCACCAGCAGACGGGTTAAGGAAAAACTGTTTTTT.

Comments on this clone: Distinct nucleotide sequences in the sample also encode this CDR3. The chain uses TRBV5-1 and TRBJ1-5, with 9 bases identical to TRBD1. This CDR3 spans 14 amino acids. Germline assignment: CDR1 SGHRS and CDR2 YFSETQ. The V segment lost 4 bases and the J segment 5 bases; nucleotides outside the gene matches: 4. CDR3 nucleotide sequence: TGCGCCAGCAGCCCCGACAGGGGGGATCAGCCCCAGCATTTT. It is translated as CASSPDRGDQPQHF.

V and J are TRBV2 and TRBJ2-1, with TRBD2 identical over 10 bases. The CDR3 contains 12 residues. Germline CDR1 reads SNHLY; CDR2 reads FYNNEI. V lost 8 bases and J lost 11; bases outside the gene matches: 6. Written as DNA, the CDR3 is TGTGCCAGCCAGCGGGAGGGCCCTCAGCAGTTCTTC. Translation: CASQREGPQQFF.

This clone has a handful of counts. For the CDR3, the DNA is TGTGCCAGCAGTGAGAGCGTCCATAACGCGGCAAAACTGTTTTTT. Amino acids: CASSESVHNAAKLFF. The chain carries TRBV2 and TRBJ1-4; D gene uncertain. Germline V gene sequence: CDR1 SNHLY, CDR2 FYNNEI. The CDR3 is made up of 15 amino acids. V shed 3 bases and J shed 10 bases, with 18 bases lying between them.